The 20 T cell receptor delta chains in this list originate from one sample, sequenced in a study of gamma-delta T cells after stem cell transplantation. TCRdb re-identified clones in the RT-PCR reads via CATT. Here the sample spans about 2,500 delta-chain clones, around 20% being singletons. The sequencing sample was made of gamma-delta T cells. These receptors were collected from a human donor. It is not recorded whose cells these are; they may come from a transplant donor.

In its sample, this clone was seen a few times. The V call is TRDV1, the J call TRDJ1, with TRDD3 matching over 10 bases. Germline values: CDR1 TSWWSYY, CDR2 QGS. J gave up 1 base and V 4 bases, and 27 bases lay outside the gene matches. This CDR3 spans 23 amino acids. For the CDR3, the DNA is TGTGCTCTTGGGGGATCTCCCTCCTTCCTAACGCTGGGGGATAGAGGGAGCACCGATAAACTCATCTTT. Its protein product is CALGGSPSFLTLGDRGSTDKLIF.

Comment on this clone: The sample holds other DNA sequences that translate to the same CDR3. The CDR3 DNA follows: TGTGCAGCAAGCCGTCGTTTTCCTACTGGGGGGTACAGGCGGGCTTTGACAGCACAACTCTTCTTT. It is translated as CAASRRFPTGGYRRALTAQLFF. The genes are TRAV29/DV5 and TRDJ2; D may be TRDD3 (8 bases). The J gene comes from matching the DNA to germline here; TCRdb lacks it. Germline loops: CDR1 NSMFDY, CDR2 ISSIKDK. Trimming took 1 base from V and 0 from J, leaving 31 bases between them. The CDR3 extends over 22 amino acids.

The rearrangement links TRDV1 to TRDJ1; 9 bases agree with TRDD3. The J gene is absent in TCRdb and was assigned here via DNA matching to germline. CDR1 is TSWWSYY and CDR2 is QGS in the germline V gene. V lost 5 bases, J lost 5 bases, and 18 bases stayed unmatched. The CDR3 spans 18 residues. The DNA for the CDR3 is TGTGCTCTTGGGAGGGGCGGTGGTTGGTGGGGGATAAGTGATAAACTCATCTTT. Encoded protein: CALGRGGGWWGISDKLIF.

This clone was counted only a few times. As DNA, the CDR3 is TGTGCAGCAAGACGGTATCCTCGGGGGGGATACGCTGCACAACTCTTCTTT. Its protein is CAARRYPRGGYAAQLFF. This chain links TRAV29/DV5 with TRDJ2; 10 bases agree with TRDD3. The CDR3 spans 17 residues. J lost 8 bases, V lost 2 bases, and 15 bases had no gene match. Germline V gene sequence: CDR1 NSMFDY, CDR2 ISSIKDK.

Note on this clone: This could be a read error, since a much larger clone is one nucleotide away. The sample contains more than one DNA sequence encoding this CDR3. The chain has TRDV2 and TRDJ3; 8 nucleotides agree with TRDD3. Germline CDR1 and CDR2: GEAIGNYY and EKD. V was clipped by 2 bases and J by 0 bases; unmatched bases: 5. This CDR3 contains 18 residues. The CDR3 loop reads CACDNTGGYSWDTRQMFF. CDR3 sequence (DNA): TGTGCCTGTGACAATACTGGGGGCTACTCCTGGGACACCCGACAGATGTTTTTC.

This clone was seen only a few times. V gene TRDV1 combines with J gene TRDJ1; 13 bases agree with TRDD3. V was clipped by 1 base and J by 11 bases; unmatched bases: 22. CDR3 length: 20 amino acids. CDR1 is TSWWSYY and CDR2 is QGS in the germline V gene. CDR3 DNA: TGTGCTCTTGGGGAACCCGCCTCCCCCCCGCTACTGGGGGATACGCGGAAGCTCATCTTT. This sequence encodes CALGEPASPPLLGDTRKLIF.

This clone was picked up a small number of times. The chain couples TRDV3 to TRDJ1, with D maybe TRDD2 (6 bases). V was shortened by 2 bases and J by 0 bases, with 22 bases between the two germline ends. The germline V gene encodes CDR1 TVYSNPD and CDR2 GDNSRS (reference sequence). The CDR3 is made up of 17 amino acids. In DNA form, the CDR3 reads TGTGCCTTTTCGATCCTACGTGTACTGCCGTACACCGATAAACTCATCTTT. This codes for CAFSILRVLPYTDKLIF. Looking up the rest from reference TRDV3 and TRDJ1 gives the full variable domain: CDKVTQSSPDQTVASGSEVVLLCTYDTVYSNPDLFWYRIRPDYSFQFVFYGDNSRSEGADFTQGRFSVKHILTQKAFHLVISPVRTEDSATYYCAFSILRVLPYTDKLIFGKGTRVTVEP.

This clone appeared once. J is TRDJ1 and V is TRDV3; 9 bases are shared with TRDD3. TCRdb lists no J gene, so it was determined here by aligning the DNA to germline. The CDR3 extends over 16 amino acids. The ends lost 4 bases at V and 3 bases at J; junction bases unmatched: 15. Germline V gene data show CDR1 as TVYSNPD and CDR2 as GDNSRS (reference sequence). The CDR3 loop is CACRTPPWGYADKLIF. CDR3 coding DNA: TGTGCCTGTAGAACACCCCCTTGGGGATACGCCGATAAACTCATCTTT.

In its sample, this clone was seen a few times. The CDR3: CACDNWGTSSWDTRQMFF. CDR3 bases: TGTGCCTGTGACAACTGGGGGACGAGCTCCTGGGACACCCGACAGATGTTTTTC. The V and J genes are TRDV2 and TRDJ3, with 9 bases fitting TRDD3. Germline CDR1 reads GEAIGNYY; CDR2 reads EKD. The trim removed 2 bases at V and 0 bases at J, leaving 4 bases unmatched. The CDR3 sequence is 18 residues long.

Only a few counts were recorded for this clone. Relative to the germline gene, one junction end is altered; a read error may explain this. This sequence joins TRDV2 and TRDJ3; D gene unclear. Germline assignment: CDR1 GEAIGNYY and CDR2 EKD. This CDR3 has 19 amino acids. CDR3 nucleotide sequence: TGTGCCTGTGACTCGCTGGTGGGTCAGATCTCCTTGGACACCCGACAGCTGTTTTTC. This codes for CACDSLVGQISLDTRQLFF.

CDR3 DNA sequence: TGTGCTCTTGGGGAGGGTTGGTTCCAAAACACCGATAAACTCATCTTT. Translation: CALGEGWFQNTDKLIF. A J gene of TRDJ1 was called, though the V gene was not. This CDR3 has 16 amino acids.

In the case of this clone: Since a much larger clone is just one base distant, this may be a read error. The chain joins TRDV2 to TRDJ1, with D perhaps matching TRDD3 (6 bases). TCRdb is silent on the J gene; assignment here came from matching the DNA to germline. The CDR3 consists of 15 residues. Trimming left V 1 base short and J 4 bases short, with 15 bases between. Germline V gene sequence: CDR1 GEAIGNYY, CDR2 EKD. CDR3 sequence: CACDTGKRGSDKLIF. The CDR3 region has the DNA TGTGCCTGTGACACGGGCAAACGGGGGAGCGATAAACTCATCTTT.

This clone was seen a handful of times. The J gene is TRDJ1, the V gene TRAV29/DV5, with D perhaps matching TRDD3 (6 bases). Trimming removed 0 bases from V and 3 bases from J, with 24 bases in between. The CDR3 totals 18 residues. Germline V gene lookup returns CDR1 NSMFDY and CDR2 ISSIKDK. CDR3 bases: TGTGCAGCAAGCGCGGTTTATCCCGTCCCGACTGGGTCCGATAAACTCATCTTT. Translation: CAASAVYPVPTGSDKLIF.

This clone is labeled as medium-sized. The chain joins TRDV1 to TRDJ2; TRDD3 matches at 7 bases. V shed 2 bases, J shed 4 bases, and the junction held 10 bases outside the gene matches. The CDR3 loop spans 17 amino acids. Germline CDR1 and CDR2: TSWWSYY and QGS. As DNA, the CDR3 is TGTGCTCTTGGGGAAAATTGGGATACCCCTACGACAGCACAACTCTTCTTT. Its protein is CALGENWDTPTTAQLFF.

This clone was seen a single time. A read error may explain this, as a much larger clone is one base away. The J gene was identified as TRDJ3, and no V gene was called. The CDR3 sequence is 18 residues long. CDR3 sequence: CACGSLGSRSWDTRQMFF. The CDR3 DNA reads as TGTGCCTGTGGCTCCTTGGGTTCTCGCTCCTGGGACACCCGACAGATGTTTTTC.

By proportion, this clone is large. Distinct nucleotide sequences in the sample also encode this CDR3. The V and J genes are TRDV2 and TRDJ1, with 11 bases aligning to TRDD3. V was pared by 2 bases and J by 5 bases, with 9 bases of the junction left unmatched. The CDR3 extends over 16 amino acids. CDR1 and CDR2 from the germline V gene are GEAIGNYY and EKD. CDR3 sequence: CACDNSSGGYADKLIF. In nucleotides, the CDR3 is TGTGCCTGTGACAACTCGAGTGGGGGATACGCGGATAAACTCATCTTT.

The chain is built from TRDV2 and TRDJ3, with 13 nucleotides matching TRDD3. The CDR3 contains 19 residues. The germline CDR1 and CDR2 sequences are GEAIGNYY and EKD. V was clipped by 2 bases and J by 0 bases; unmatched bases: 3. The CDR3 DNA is TGTGCCTGTGACAAATACTGGGGGATACGCTCCTGGGACACCCGACAGATGTTTTTC. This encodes CACDKYWGIRSWDTRQMFF.

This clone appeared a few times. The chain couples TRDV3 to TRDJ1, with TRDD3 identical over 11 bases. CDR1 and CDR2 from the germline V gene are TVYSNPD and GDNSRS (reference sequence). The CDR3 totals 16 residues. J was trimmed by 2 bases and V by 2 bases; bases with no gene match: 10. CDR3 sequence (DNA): TGTGCCTTTGAGGCTTTACTGGGGGATAGTACCGATAAACTCATCTTT. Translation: CAFEALLGDSTDKLIF.

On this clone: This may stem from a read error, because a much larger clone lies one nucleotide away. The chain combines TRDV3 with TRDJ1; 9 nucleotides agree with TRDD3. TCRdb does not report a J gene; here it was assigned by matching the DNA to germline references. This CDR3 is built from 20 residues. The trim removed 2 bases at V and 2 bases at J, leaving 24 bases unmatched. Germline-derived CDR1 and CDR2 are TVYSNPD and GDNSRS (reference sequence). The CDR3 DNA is TGTGCCTTTGGCTACGCAACCTCTTACTGGGGGAGACGGGGGACCGATAAACTCATCTTT. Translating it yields CAFGYATSYWGRRGTDKLIF.

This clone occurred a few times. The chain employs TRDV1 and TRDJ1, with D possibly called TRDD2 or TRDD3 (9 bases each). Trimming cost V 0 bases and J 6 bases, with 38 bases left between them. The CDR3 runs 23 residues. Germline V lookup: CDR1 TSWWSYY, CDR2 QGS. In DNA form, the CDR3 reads TGTGCTCTTGGGGAACTTGCCTTCCTACACCGTACTGGGGGACCGGAACCTTCTTATAAACTCATCTTT. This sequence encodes CALGELAFLHRTGGPEPSYKLIF.